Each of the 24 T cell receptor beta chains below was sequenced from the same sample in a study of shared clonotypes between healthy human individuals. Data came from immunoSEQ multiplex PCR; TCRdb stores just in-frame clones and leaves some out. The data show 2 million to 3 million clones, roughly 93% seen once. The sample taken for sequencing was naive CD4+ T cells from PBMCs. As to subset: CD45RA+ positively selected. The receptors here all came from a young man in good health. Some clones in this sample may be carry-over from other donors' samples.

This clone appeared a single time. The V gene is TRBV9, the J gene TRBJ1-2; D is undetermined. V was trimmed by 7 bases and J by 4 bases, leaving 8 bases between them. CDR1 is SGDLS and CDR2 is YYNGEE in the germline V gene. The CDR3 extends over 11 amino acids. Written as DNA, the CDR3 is TGTGCCAGCGGAGAGAGCTATGGCTACACCTTC. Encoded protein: CASGESYGYTF.

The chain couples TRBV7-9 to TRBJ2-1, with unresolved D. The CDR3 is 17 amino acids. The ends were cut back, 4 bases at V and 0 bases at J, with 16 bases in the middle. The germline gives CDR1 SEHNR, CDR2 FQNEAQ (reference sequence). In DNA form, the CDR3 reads TGTGCCAGCAGCTCCCTTACATATTACTACTCCTACAATGAGCAGTTCTTC. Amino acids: CASSSLTYYYSYNEQFF.

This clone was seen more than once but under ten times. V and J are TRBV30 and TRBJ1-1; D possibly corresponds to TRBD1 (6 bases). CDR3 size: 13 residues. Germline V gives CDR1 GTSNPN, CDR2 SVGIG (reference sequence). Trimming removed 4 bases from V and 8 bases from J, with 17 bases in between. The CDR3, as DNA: TGTGCCTGGACCTCACAAAGGGGGGCCGAAGCTTTCTTT. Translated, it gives CAWTSQRGAEAFF. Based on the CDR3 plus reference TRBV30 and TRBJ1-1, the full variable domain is SQTIHQWPATLVQPVGSPLSLECTVEGTSNPNLYWYRQAAGRGLQLLFYSVGIGQISSEVPQNLSASRPQDRQFILSSKKLLLSDSGFYLCAWTSQRGAEAFFGQGTRLTVV.

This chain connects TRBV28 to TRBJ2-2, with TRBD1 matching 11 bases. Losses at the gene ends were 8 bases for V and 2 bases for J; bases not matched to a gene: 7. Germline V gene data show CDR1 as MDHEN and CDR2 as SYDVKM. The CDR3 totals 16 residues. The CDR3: CASGQGAPQNTGELFF. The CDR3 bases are TGTGCCAGCGGACAGGGGGCTCCGCAAAACACCGGGGAGCTGTTTTTT.

This chain's CDR3 is CASSHRGEDYGYTF. CDR3 coding DNA: TGTGCCAGCAGTCACAGGGGTGAAGACTATGGCTACACCTTC. The genes are TRBV6-5 and TRBJ1-2, with 7 bases aligning to TRBD1. Germline CDR1 reads MNHEY; CDR2 reads SVGAGI. There are 14 residues in the CDR3. The V gene end was trimmed by 5 bases and the J gene end by 3 bases; junction bases not matched to a gene: 6.

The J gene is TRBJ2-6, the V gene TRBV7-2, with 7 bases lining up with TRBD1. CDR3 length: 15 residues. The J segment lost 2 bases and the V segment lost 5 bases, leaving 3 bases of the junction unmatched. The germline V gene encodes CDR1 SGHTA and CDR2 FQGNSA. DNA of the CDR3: TGTGCCAGCAGCCCACAGGGGCCTGGGGCCAACGTCCTGACTTTC. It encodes CASSPQGPGANVLTF.

The CDR3 sequence: CASSSVNPYEQYF. For the CDR3, the DNA is TGTGCCAGCAGTTCGGTGAACCCCTACGAGCAGTACTTC. The V and J genes are TRBV28 and TRBJ2-7; D remains unclear. The V gene lost 4 bases and the J gene lost 2 bases, with 9 bases spanning the gap. CDR3 length: 13 amino acids. The germline V gene has CDR1 MDHEN and CDR2 SYDVKM. Combining the CDR3 with reference TRBV28 and TRBJ2-7 gives the whole variable domain DVKVTQSSRYLVKRTGEKVFLECVQDMDHENMFWYRQDPGLGLRLIYFSYDVKMKEKGDIPEGYSVSREKKERFSLILESASTNQTSMYLCASSSVNPYEQYFGPGTRLTVT.

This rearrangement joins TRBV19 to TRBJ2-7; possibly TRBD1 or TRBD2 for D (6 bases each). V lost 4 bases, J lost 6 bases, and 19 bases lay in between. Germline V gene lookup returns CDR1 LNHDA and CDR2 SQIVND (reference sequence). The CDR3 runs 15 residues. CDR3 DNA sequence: TGTGCCAGTAGTAGGTTCACGGGGGCGCGATCCGAGCAGTACTTC. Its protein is CASSRFTGARSEQYF. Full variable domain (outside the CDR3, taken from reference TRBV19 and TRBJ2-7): DGGITQSPKYLFRKEGQNVTLSCEQNLNHDAMYWYRQDPGQGLRLIYYSQIVNDFQKGDIAEGYSVSREKKESFPLTVTSAQKNPTAFYLCASSRFTGARSEQYFGPGTRLTVT.

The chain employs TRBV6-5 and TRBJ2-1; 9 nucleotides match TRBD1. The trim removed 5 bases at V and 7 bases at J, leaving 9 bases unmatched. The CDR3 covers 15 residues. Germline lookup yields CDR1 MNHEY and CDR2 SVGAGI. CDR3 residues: CASSTRDRAMNEQFF. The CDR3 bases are TGTGCCAGCAGTACTCGGGACAGGGCTATGAATGAGCAGTTCTTC.

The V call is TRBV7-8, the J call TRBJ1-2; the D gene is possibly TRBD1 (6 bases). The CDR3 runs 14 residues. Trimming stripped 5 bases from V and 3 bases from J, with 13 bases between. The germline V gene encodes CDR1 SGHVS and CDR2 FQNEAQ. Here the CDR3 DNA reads TGTGCCAGCAGCCCAGCGACAGGTGACTATGGCTACACCTTC. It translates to CASSPATGDYGYTF.

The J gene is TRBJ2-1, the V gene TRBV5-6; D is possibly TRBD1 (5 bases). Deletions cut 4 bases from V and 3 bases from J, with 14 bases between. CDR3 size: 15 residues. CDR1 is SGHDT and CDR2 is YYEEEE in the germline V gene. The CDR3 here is CASSRRDSNYNEQFF. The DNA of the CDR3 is TGTGCCAGCAGCCGACGAGACAGTAACTACAATGAGCAGTTCTTC.

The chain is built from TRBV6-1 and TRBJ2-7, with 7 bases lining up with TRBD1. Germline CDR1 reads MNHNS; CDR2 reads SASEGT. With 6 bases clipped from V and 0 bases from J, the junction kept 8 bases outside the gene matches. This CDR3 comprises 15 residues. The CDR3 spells CASSPIDRVSYEQYF. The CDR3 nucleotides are TGTGCCAGCAGCCCAATCGACAGGGTCTCCTACGAGCAGTACTTC.

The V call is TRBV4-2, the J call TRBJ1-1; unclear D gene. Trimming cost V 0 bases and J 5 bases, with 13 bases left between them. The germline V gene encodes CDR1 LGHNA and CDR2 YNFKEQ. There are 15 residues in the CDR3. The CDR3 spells CASSQERGMETEAFF. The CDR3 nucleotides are TGTGCCAGCAGCCAAGAACGGGGTATGGAGACTGAAGCTTTCTTT.

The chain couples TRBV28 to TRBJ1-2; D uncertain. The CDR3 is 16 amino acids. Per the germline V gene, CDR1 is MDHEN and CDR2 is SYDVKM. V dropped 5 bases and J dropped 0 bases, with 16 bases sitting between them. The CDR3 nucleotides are TGTGCCAGCAGTACCCTAATTGGGCCCGCTAACTATGGCTACACCTTC. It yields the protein CASSTLIGPANYGYTF.

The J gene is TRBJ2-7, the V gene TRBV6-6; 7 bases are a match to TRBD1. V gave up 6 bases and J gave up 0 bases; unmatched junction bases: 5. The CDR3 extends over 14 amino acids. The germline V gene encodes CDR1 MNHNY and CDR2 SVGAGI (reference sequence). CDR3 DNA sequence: TGTGCCAGCAGACCCAGACAGGGCTCCTACGAGCAGTACTTC. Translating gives CASRPRQGSYEQYF.

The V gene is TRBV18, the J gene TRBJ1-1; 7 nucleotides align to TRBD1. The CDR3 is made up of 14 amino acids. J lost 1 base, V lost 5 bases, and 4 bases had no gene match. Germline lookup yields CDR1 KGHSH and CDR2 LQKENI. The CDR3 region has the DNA TGTGCCAGCTCATACCGACAGGGGAACACTGAAGCTTTCTTT. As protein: CASSYRQGNTEAFF.

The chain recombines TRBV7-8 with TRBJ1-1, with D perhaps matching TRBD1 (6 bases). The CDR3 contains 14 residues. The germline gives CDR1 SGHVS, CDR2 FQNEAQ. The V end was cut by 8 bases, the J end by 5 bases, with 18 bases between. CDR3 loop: CASYFRGQTTEAFF. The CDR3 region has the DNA TGTGCCAGCTACTTTCGGGGGCAGACGACTGAAGCTTTCTTT.

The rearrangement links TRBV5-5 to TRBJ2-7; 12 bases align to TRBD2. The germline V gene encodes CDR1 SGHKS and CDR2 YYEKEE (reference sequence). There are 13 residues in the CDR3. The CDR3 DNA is TGTGCCAGCAGCATTGGGACTAGCGGGTCGGCTGCGGTC. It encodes CASSIGTSGSAAV.

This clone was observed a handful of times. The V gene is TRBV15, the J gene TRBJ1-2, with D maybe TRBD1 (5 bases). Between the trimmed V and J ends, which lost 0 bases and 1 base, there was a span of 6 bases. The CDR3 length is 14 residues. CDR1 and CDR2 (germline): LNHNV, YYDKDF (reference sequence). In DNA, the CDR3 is TGTGCCACCAGCAGAGAGAGGGGTAACTATGGCTACACCTTC. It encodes CATSRERGNYGYTF.

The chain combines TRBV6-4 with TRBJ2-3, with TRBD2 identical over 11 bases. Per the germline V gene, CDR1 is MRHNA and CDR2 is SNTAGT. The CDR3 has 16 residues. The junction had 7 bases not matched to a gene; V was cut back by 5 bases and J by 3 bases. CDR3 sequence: CASSRTSGSGTDTQYF. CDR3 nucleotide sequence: TGTGCCAGCAGTCGCACTAGCGGGAGTGGAACAGATACGCAGTATTTT.

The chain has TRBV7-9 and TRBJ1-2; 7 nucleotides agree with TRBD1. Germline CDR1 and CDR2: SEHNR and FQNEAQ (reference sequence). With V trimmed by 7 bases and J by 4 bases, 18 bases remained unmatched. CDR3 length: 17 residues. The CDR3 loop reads CASIPWARGLSGYGYTF. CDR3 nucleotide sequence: TGTGCCAGCATCCCGTGGGCCAGGGGGTTGTCTGGCTATGGCTACACCTTC.

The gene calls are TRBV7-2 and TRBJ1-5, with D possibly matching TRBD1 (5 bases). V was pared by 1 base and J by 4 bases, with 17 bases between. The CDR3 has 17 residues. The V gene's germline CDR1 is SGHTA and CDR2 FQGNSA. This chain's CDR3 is CASSLGVGGTRNQPQHF. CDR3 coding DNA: TGTGCCAGCAGCTTAGGGGTCGGGGGGACCCGAAATCAGCCCCAGCATTTT.

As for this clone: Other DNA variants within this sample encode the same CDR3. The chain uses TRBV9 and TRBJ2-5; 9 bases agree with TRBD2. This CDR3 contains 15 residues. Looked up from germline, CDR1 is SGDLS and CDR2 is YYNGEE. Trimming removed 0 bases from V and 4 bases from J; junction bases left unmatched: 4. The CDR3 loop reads CASSVGGGRAETQYF. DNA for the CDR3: TGTGCCAGCAGCGTAGGCGGCGGGAGGGCAGAGACCCAGTACTTC.

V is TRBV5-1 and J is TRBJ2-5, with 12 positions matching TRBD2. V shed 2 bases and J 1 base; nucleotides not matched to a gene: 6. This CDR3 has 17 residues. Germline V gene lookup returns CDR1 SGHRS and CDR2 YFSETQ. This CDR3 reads CASSFTGTSGFQETQYF. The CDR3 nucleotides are TGCGCCAGCAGCTTCACCGGGACTAGCGGGTTCCAAGAGACCCAGTACTTC.